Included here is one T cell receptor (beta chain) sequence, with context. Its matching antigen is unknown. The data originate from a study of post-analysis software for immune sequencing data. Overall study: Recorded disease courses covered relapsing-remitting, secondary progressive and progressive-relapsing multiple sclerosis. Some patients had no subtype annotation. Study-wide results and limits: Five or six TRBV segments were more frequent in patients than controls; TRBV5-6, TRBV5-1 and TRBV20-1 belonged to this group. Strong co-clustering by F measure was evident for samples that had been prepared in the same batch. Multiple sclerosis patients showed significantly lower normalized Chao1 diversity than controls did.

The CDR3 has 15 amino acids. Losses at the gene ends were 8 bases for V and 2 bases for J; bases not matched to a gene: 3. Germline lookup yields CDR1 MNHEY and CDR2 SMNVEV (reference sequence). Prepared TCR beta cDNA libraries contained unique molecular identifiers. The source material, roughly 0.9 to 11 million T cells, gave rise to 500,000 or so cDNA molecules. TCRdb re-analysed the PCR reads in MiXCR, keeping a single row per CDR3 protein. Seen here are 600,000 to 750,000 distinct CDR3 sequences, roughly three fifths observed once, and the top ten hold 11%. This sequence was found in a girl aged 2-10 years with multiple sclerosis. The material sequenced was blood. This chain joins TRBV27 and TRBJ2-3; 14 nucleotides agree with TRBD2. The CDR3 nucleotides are TGTGCCAGCCCGGGACTAGCGGGAGCCACAGATACGCAGTATTTT. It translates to CASPGLAGATDTQYF.